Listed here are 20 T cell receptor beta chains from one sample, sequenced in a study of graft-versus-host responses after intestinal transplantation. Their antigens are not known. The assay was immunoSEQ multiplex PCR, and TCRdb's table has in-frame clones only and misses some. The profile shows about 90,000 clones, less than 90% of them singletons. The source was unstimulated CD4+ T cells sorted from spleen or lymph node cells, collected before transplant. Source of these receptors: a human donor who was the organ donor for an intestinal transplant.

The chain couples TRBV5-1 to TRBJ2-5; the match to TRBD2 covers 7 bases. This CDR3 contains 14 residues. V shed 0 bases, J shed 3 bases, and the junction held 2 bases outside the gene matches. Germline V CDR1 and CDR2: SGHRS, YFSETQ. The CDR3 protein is CASSLVAGEETQYF. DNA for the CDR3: TGCGCCAGCAGCTTGGTGGCGGGGGAAGAGACCCAGTACTTC.

The CDR3 loop is CASSYPKGTSGRPYSYEQYF. CDR3 coding DNA: TGTGCCAGCAGTTATCCCAAGGGGACTAGCGGGAGGCCTTACTCCTACGAGCAGTACTTC. The chain combines TRBV28 with TRBJ2-7; TRBD2 matches at 15 bases. The V gene end was trimmed by 4 bases and the J gene end by 0 bases; junction bases not matched to a gene: 13. Germline V gives CDR1 MDHEN, CDR2 SYDVKM. CDR3 size: 20 residues. The variable domain in full, completed from reference TRBV28 and TRBJ2-7, reads DVKVTQSSRYLVKRTGEKVFLECVQDMDHENMFWYRQDPGLGLRLIYFSYDVKMKEKGDIPEGYSVSREKKERFSLILESASTNQTSMYLCASSYPKGTSGRPYSYEQYFGPGTRLTVT.

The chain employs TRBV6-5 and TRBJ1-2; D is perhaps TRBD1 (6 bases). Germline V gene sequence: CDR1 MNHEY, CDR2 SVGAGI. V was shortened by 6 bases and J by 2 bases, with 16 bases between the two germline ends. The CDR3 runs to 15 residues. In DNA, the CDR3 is TGTGCCAGCAGATGGGGGCAGACCTTAAACTATGGCTACACCTTC. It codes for CASRWGQTLNYGYTF.

The CDR3 protein is CASSQEVRGGYTF. CDR3 nucleotides: TGCGCCAGCAGCCAAGAAGTTAGGGGCGGCTACACCTTC. V gene TRBV4-3 combines with J gene TRBJ1-2; D is perhaps TRBD1 (5 bases). Germline V gene data show CDR1 as LGHNA and CDR2 as YSLEER. V gave up 0 bases and J gave up 8 bases, with 10 bases separating them. The CDR3 consists of 13 residues.

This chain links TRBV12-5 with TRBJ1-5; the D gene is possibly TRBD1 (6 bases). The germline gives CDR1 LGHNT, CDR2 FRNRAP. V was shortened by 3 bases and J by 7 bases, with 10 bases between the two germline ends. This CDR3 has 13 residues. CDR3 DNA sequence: TGTGCTAGTGGTTTAAGGGGGACGCAGCCCCAGCATTTT. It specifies CASGLRGTQPQHF.

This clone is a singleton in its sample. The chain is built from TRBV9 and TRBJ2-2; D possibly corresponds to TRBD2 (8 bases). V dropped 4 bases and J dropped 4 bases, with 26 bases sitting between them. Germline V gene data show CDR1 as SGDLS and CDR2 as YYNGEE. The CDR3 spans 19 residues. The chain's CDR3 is CASSPRTGKREQGTGELFF. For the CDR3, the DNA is TGTGCCAGCAGCCCTCGGACAGGAAAGCGGGAGCAGGGCACCGGGGAGCTGTTTTTT.

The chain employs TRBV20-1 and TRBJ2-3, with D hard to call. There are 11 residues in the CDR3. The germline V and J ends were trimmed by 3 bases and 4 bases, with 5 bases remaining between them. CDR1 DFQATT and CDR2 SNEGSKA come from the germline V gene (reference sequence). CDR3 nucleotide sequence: TGCAGTGCTAGCCTAGCAGATACGCAGTATTTT. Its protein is CSASLADTQYF.

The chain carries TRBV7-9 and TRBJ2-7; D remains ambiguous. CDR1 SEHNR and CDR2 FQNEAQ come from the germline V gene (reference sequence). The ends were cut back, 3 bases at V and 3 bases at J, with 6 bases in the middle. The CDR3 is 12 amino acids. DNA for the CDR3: TGTGCCAGCAGCTTGAGGAGCTACGAGCAGTACTTC. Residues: CASSLRSYEQYF.

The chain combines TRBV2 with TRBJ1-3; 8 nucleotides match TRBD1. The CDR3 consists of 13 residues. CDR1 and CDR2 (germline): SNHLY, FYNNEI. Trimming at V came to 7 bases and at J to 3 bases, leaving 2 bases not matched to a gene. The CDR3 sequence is CASKQGGGNTIYF. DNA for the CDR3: TGTGCCAGCAAACAGGGGGGTGGAAACACCATATATTTT.

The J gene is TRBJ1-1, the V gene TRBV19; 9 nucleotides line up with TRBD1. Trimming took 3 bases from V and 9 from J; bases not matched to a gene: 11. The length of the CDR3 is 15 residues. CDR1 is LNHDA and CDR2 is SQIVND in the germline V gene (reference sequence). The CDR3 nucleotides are TGTGCCAGTAGTATCCTCGGGACAGGGCAATGGAAAGCTTTCTTT. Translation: CASSILGTGQWKAFF.

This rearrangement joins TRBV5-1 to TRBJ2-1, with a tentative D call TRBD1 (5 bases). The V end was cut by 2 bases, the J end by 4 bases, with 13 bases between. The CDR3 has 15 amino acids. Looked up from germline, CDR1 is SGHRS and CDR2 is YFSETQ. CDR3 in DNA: TGCGCCAGCAGCTTCGGACACATCCCGTACAATGAGCAGTTCTTC. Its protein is CASSFGHIPYNEQFF.

This chain's CDR3 is CASTTPAREQFF. The CDR3, as DNA: TGTGCCAGCACCACACCAGCGCGTGAGCAGTTCTTC. The chain uses TRBV28 and TRBJ2-1, with D uncertain. V was shortened by 7 bases and J by 9 bases, with 13 bases between the two germline ends. The CDR3 is 12 amino acids. CDR1 is MDHEN and CDR2 is SYDVKM in the germline V gene.

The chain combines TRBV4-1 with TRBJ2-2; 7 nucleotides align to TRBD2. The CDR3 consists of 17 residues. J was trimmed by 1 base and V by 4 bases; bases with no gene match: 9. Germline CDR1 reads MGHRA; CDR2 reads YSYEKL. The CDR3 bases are TGCGCCAGCAGCCGCGTGCCGGGACTACTGAACACCGGGGAGCTGTTTTTT. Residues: CASSRVPGLLNTGELFF.

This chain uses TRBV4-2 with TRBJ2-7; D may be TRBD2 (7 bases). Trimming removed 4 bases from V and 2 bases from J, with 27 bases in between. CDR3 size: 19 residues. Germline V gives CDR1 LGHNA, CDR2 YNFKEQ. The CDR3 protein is CASSPVVGGAPFFPYEQYF. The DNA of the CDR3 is TGTGCCAGCAGCCCTGTCGTTGGGGGGGCCCCCTTTTTCCCCTACGAGCAGTACTTC.

CDR3 sequence: CATSTLAQETQYF. The DNA of the CDR3 is TGCGCCACAAGCACCCTAGCCCAAGAGACCCAGTACTTC. V usage is TRBV5-1 and J usage is TRBJ2-5; D is perhaps TRBD2 (5 bases). Germline CDR1 is SGHRS and CDR2 is YFSETQ. Trimming took off 9 bases at V and 1 base at J, with 13 bases between the two ends. CDR3 length: 13 amino acids.

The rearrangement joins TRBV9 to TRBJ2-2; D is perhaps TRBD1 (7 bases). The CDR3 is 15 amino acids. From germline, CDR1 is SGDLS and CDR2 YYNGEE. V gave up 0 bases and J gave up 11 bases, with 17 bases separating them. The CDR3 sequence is CASSVAGDSLRELFF. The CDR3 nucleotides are TGTGCCAGCAGCGTAGCGGGGGACAGTCTGAGAGAGCTGTTTTTT. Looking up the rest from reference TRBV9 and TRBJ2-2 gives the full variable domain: DSGVTQTPKHLITATGQRVTLRCSPRSGDLSVYWYQQSLDQGLQFLIQYYNGEERAKGNILERFSAQQFPDLHSELNLSSLELGDSALYFCASSVAGDSLRELFFGEGSRLTVL.

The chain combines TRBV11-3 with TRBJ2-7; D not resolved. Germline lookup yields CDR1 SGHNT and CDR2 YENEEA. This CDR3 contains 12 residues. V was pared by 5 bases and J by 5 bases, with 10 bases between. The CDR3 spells CASSPTLDEQYF. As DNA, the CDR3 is TGTGCCAGCAGCCCCACCTTAGACGAGCAGTACTTC.

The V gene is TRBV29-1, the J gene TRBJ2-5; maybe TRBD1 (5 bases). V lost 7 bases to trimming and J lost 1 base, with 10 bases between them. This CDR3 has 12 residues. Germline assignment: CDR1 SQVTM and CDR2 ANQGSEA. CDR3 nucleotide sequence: TGCAGCGCGAACAGGATCCAAGAGACCCAGTACTTC. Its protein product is CSANRIQETQYF.

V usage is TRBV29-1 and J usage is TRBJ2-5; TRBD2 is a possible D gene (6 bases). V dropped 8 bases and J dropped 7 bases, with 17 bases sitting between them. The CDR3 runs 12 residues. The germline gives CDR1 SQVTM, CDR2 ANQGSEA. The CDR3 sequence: CSYGEAGATQYF. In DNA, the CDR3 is TGCAGCTACGGGGAGGCCGGGGCGACCCAGTACTTC.

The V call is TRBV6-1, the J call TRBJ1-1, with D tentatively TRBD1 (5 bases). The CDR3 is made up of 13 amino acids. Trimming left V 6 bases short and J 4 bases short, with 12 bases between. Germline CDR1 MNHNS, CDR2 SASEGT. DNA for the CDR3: TGTGCCAGCAGAGACAGAACGGGCACTGAAGCTTTCTTT. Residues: CASRDRTGTEAFF.